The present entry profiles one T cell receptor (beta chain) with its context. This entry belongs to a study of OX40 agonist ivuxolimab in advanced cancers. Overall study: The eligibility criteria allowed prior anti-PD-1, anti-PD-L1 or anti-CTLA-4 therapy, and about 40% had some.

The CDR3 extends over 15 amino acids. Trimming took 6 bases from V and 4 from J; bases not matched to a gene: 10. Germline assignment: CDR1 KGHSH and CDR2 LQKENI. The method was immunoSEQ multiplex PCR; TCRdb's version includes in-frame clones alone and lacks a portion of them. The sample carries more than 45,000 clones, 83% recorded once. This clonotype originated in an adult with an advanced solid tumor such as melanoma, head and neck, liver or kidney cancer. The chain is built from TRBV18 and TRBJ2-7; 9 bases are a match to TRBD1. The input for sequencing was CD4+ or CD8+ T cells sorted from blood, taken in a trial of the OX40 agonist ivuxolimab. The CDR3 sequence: CASSPDRGGYYEQYF. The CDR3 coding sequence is TGTGCCAGCTCGCCAGACAGGGGGGGATATTACGAGCAGTACTTC.